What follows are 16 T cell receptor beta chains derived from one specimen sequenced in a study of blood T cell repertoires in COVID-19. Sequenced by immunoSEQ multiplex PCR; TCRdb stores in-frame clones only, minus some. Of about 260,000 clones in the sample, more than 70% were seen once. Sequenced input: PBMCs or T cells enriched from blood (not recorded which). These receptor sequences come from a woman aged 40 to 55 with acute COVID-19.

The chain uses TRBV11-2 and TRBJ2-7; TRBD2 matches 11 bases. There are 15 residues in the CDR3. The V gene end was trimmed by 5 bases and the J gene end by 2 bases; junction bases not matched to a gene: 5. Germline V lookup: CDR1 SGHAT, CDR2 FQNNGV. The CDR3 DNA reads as TGTGCCAGCAGCCTCTTAGCGGGAGGGCCCTACGAGCAGTACTTC. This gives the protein CASSLLAGGPYEQYF.

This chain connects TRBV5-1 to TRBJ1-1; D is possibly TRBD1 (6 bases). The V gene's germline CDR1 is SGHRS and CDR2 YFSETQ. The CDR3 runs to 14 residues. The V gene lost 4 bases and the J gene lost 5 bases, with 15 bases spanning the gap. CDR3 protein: CASSPRQAGTEAFF. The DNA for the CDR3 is TGCGCCAGCAGCCCAAGACAGGCTGGGACTGAAGCTTTCTTT.

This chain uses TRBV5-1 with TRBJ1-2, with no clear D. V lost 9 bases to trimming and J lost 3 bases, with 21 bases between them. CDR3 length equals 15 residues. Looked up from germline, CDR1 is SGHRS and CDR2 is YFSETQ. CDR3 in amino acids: CATAPGNEPYYGYTF. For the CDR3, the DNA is TGCGCCACCGCACCGGGAAACGAGCCTTACTATGGCTACACCTTC.

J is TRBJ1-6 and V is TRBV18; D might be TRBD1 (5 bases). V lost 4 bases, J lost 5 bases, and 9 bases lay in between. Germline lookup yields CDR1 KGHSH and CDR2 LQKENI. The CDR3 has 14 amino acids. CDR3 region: CASSLDSDNSPLHF. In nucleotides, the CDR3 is TGTGCCAGCTCACTCGACAGTGATAATTCACCCCTCCACTTT.

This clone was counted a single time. The CDR3 protein is CASSEWGGEEKLFF. The CDR3 nucleotides read TGTGCCAGCAGTGAATGGGGCGGAGAAGAAAAACTGTTTTTT. The chain uses TRBV2 and TRBJ1-4; TRBD1 is a possible D gene (5 bases). CDR1 is SNHLY, CDR2 FYNNEI, per germline. The CDR3 totals 14 residues. The V end lost 2 bases, the J end lost 8 bases, and 12 bases lay between the germline ends.

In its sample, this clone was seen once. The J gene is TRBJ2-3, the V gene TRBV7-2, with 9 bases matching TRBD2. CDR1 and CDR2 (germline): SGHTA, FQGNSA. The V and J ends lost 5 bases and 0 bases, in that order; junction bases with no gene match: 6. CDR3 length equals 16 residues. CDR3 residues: CASSPGTSLSTDTQYF. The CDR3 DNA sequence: TGTGCCAGCAGCCCTGGGACTAGCCTTAGCACAGATACGCAGTATTTT. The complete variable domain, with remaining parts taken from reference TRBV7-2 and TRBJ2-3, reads GAGVSQSPSNKVTEKGKDVELRCDPISGHTALYWYRQSLGQGLEFLIYFQGNSAPDKSGLPSDRFSAERTGGSVSTLTIQRTQQEDSAVYLCASSPGTSLSTDTQYFGPGTRLTVL.

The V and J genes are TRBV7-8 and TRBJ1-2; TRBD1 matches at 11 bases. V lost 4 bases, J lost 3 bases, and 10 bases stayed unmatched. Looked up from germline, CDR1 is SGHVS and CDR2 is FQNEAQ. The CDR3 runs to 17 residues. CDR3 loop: CASSSEDRGQVYYGYTF. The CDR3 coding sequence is TGTGCCAGCAGCTCCGAGGACAGGGGGCAAGTTTACTATGGCTACACCTTC.

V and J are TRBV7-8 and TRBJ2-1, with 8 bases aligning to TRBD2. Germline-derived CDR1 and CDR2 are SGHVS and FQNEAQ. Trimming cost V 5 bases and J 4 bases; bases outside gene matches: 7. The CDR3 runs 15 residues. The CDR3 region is CASSQSGRAYNEQFF. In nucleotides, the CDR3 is TGTGCCAGCAGCCAAAGCGGGAGAGCATACAATGAGCAGTTCTTC.

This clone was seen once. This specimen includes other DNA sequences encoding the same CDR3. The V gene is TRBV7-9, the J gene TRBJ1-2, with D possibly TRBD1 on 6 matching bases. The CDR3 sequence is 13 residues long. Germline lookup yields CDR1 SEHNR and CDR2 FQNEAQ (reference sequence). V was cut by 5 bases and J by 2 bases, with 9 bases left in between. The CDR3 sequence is CASSPTGNYGYTF. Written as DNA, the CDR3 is TGTGCCAGCAGCCCAACAGGGAACTATGGCTACACCTTC.

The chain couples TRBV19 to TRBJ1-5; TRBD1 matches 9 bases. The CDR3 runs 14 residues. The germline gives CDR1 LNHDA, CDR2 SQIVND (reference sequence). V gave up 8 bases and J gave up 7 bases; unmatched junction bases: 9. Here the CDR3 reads CASSPTGGGQPQHF. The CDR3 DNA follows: TGTGCCAGTTCCCCCACAGGGGGCGGCCAGCCCCAGCATTTT.

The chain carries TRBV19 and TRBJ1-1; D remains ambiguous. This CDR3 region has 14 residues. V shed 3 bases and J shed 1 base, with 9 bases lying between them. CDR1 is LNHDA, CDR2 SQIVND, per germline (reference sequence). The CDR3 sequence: CASSIMQKNTEAFF. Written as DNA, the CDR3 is TGTGCCAGTAGTATTATGCAGAAGAACACTGAAGCTTTCTTT.

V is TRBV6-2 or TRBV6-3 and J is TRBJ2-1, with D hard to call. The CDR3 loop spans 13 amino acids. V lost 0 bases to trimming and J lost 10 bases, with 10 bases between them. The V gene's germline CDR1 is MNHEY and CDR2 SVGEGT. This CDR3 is CASSYSLKLEQFF. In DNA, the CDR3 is TGTGCCAGCAGTTACTCCCTGAAGCTGGAGCAGTTCTTC.

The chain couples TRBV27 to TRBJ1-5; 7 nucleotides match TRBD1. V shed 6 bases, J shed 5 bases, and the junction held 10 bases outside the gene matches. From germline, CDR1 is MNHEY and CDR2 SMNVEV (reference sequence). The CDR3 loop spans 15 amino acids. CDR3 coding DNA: TGTGCCAGCAGGCCGGACAGGAGAAACTATCAGCCCCAGCATTTT. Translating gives CASRPDRRNYQPQHF.

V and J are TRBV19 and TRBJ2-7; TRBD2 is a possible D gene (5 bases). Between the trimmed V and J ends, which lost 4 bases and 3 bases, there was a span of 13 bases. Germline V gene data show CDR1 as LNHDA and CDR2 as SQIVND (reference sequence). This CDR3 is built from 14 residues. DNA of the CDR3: TGTGCCAGTAGTACCCCGGGATCCCTCTACGAGCAGTACTTC. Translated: CASSTPGSLYEQYF.

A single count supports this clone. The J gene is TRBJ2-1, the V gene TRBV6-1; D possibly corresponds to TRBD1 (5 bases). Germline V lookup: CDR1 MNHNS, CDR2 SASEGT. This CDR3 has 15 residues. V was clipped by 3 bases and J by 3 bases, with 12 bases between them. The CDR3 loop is CASSDRDSFYNEQFF. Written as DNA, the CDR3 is TGTGCCAGCAGTGATCGAGACAGCTTCTACAATGAGCAGTTCTTC.

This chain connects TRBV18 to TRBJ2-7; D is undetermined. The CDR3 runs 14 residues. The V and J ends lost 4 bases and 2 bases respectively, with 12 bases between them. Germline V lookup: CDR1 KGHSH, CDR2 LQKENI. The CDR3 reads CASSRDTQPYEQYF. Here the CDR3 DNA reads TGTGCCAGCTCACGCGACACTCAGCCCTACGAGCAGTACTTC.